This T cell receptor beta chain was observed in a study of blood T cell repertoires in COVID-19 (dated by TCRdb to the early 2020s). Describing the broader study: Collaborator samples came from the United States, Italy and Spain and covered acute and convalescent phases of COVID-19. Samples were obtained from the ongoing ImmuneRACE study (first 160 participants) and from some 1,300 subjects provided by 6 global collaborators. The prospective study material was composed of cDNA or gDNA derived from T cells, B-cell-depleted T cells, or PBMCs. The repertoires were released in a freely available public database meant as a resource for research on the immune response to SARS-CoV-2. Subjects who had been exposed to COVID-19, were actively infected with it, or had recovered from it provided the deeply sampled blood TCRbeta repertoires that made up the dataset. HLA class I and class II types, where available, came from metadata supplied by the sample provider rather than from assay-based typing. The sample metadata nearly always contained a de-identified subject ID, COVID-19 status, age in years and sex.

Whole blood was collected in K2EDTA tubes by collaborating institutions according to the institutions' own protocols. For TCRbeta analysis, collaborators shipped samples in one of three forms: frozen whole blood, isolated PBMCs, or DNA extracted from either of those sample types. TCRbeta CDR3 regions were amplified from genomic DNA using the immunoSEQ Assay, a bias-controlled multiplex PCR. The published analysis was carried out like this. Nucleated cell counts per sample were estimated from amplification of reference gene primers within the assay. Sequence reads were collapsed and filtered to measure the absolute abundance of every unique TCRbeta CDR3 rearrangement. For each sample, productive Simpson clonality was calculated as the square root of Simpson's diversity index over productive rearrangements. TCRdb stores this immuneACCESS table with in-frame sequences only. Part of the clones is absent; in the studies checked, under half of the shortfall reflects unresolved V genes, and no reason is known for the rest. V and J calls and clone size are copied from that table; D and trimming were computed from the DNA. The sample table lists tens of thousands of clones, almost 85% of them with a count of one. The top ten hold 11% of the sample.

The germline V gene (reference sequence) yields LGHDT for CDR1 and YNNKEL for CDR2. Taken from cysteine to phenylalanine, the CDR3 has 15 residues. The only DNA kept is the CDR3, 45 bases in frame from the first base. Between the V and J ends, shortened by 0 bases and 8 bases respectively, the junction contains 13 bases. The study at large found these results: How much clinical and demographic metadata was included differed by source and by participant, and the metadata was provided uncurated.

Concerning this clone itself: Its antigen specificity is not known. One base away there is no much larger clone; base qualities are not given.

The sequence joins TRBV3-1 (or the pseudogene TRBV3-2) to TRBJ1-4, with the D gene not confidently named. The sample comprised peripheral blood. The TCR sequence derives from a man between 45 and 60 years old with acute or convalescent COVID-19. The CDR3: CASSQEVGVWEKLFF. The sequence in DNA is TGTGCCAGCAGCCAAGAGGTCGGGGTTTGGGAAAAACTGTTTTTT.